The clone carrying this T cell receptor beta chain was seen a single time. The antigen remains undetermined. This CDR3 has 17 amino acids. Germline lookup yields CDR1 SNHLY and CDR2 FYNNEI. Trimming at V came to 2 bases and at J to 7 bases, leaving 8 bases not matched to a gene. This entry belongs to a study of CD8+ T cells in alopecia areata. CD4+ cells obtained from 5 or 6 patients were subjected to sorting into CD25+CD127- cells. Specimens obtained from alopecia areata patients comprised lesional scalp punch biopsies and peripheral blood. Sorting of PBMCs yielded the CD4+ and CD8+ T cells. Whole-study findings and limits: Scalp samples also contribute reads from the resident alphabeta T cells found in normal skin.

Sequencing relied on a cDNA template that was reverse transcribed from extracted RNA. TCRdb keeps only in-frame clones here, not all; method: immunoSEQ multiplex PCR. The table records more than 7,000 clones, over 65% of them present only once. The V call is TRBV2, the J call TRBJ2-2; the match to TRBD1 covers 12 bases. The specimen sequenced was CD4+ Tregs sorted from blood. The sequence was collected from a human donor with alopecia areata. CDR3 region: CASSEIWGQGAIGELFF. The CDR3 DNA reads TGTGCCAGCAGTGAAATTTGGGGACAGGGGGCAATCGGGGAGCTGTTTTTT.